This T cell receptor (beta chain) comes out of a study of blood T cells in healthy people across ages. With regard to this clonotype: The antigen is undetermined.

Germline loops: CDR1 MDHEN, CDR2 SYDVKM. The germline V and J ends were trimmed by 5 bases and 8 bases, with 16 bases remaining between them. This CDR3 is built from 14 residues. Findings and caveats of the study: Donor CMV infection status was unknown, possibly confounding age-related changes in expanded clonotypes. The study found more naive CD4+ cells and higher diversity in long-lived than aged donors. Without sorted subsets, naive and antigen-experienced compartments could not be conclusively compared.

A second PCR of 7 to 11 cycles used a sample-barcoded 5' primer and a J-beta primer mix. Via MiXCR, TCRdb re-called the 5' RACE reads, giving one row per CDR3 protein. This sample carries roughly 1.5 million distinct CDR3 sequences, around 40% of them seen once, and the ten largest clones take about 4%. The chain carries TRBV28 and TRBJ1-3; a possible D gene is TRBD1 (6 bases). The sequenced material came from blood. The clonotype was recovered from a woman aged 18-29 years in good health. CDR3 in amino acids: CASSLRGTVDTIYF. CDR3 coding DNA: TGTGCCAGCAGTCTCAGGGGTACGGTAGACACCATATATTTT.